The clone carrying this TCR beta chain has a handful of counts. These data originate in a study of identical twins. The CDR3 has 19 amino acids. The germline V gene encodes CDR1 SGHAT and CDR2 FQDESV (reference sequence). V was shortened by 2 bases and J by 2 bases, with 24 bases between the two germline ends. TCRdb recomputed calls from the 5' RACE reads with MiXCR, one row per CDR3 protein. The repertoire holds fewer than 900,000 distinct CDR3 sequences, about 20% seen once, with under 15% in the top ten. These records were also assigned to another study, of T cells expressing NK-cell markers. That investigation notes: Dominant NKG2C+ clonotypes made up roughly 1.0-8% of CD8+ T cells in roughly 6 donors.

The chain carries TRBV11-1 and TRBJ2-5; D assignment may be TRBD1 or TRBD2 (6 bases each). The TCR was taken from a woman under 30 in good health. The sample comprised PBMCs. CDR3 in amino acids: CASSLSTRGTRTKQETQYF. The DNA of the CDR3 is TGTGCCAGCAGCTTATCTACCCGGGGGACACGGACTAAACAAGAGACCCAGTACTTC.